This TCR beta chain emerged from a study of blood T cells in healthy people across ages. This clonotype has a single count. Total RNA, at least 5 micrograms per sample, was extracted from PBMCs. Combining a sample-barcoded 5' primer with a J-beta primer mix, a second PCR ran for about 7 to 12 cycles. TCRdb analysed the 5' RACE reads with MiXCR anew, one entry per CDR3 protein. The sample lists 1.5 million to 2 million distinct CDR3 sequences, 28% occurring once. CDR1 and CDR2 (germline): MNHEY, SMNVEV (reference sequence). Trimming shortened V by 4 bases and J by 5 bases, and 12 bases separated the two germline ends. This CDR3 is built from 14 residues.

The sequencing input was blood. This receptor was taken from a woman in her 30s in good health. V and J are TRBV27 and TRBJ1-5; no definite D call. CDR3 region: CASSSVLMDQPQHF. The DNA for the CDR3 is TGTGCCAGCAGTTCAGTCCTGATGGATCAGCCCCAGCATTTT.